The 22 T cell receptor beta chains given below trace back to one sample, sequenced in a study of beta chain features in type 1 diabetes. Expressed TCRB transcripts were sequenced because the isolated RNA had all been reverse transcribed beforehand. The table came from immunoSEQ multiplex PCR; TCRdb's copy has only in-frame clones and leaves some out. The data show around 500,000 clones, about 32% seen once. Material: naive CD4+ T cells from blood. These receptors were collected from a man aged 18 to 29 in good health.

This clone has only a few counts. The chain links TRBV2 to TRBJ1-4; D is ambiguous. The CDR3 contains 13 residues. Trimming removed 4 bases from V and 5 bases from J, with 8 bases in between. CDR1 SNHLY and CDR2 FYNNEI come from the germline V gene. The CDR3: CASSVERNEKLFF. In DNA, the CDR3 is TGTGCCAGCAGTGTGGAGAGAAATGAAAAACTGTTTTTT.

This clone was observed a handful of times. The V gene is TRBV29-1, the J gene TRBJ2-5; no clear D gene. Germline-derived CDR1 and CDR2 are SQVTM and ANQGSEA. V lost 4 bases and J lost 5, with 17 bases in between. The CDR3 runs to 14 residues. The CDR3 region is CSVGTTSRSETQYF. CDR3 sequence (DNA): TGCAGCGTTGGTACTACGTCTCGCTCGGAGACCCAGTACTTC.

This CDR3 reads CASSVGSPAAEQFF. CDR3 in DNA: TGTGCCAGCAGCGTAGGGTCCCCAGCTGCTGAGCAGTTCTTC. This chain links TRBV9 with TRBJ2-1; D ambiguous. The CDR3 covers 14 residues. Germline values: CDR1 SGDLS, CDR2 YYNGEE. V was trimmed by 0 bases and J by 9 bases, leaving 13 bases between them. Full variable domain (remainder filled in from reference TRBV9 and TRBJ2-1): DSGVTQTPKHLITATGQRVTLRCSPRSGDLSVYWYQQSLDQGLQFLIQYYNGEERAKGNILERFSAQQFPDLHSELNLSSLELGDSALYFCASSVGSPAAEQFFGPGTRLTVL.

This clone appeared a few times. The V gene is TRBV4-2, the J gene TRBJ2-3; the match to TRBD2 covers 10 bases. Germline lookup yields CDR1 LGHNA and CDR2 YNFKEQ. CDR3 length equals 16 residues. V gave up 4 bases and J gave up 2 bases; unmatched junction bases: 6. The CDR3 is CASSPLAGGLTDTQYF. DNA of the CDR3: TGTGCCAGCAGCCCCTTAGCGGGAGGCCTCACAGATACGCAGTATTTT.

CDR3 DNA sequence: TGTGCCCGCGGAGCTAGCACAGATACGCAGTATTTT. Translating it yields CARGASTDTQYF. The gene calls are TRBV30 and TRBJ2-3, with D unclear. The CDR3 sequence is 12 residues long. V lost 8 bases to trimming and J lost 0 bases, with 9 bases between them. Per germline, CDR1 GTSNPN and CDR2 SVGIG (reference sequence).

The DNA of the CDR3 is TGTGCCAGCAGTTACGGCGGGACTAGCGCCTACGAGCAGTACTTC. Translation gives CASSYGGTSAYEQYF. The V and J genes are TRBV6-5 and TRBJ2-7; TRBD2 matches at 10 bases. Germline V CDR1 and CDR2: MNHEY, SVGAGI. The CDR3 spans 15 residues. V was pared by 2 bases and J by 2 bases, with 3 bases of the junction left unmatched.

This clone was observed a few times. The CDR3 spells CASTPCQKTYEQYF. The DNA of the CDR3 is TGCGCCAGCACCCCGTGCCAGAAGACCTACGAGCAGTACTTC. The genes are TRBV23-1 and TRBJ2-7; no reliable D call. TRBV23-1 is an open reading frame whose function is uncertain. Trimming stripped 7 bases from V and 2 bases from J, with 15 bases between. The CDR3 has 14 residues.

This clone was observed a handful of times. This chain joins TRBV5-1 and TRBJ2-3; either TRBD1 or TRBD2 may supply D (6 bases each). V was cut by 3 bases and J by 2 bases, with 16 bases left in between. CDR1 is SGHRS and CDR2 is YFSETQ in the germline V gene. CDR3 size: 16 residues. The chain's CDR3 is CASSSGPRDNTDTQYF. DNA for the CDR3: TGCGCCAGCAGCTCGGGCCCGCGGGACAACACAGATACGCAGTATTTT.

The V and J genes are TRBV19 and TRBJ2-7, with 13 bases identical to TRBD2. V lost 3 bases to trimming and J lost 6 bases; unmatched junction nucleotides: 5. This CDR3 has 15 residues. Germline V gives CDR1 LNHDA, CDR2 SQIVND (reference sequence). Written as DNA, the CDR3 is TGTGCCAGTAGTATTTGGACTAGCGGGAGCGGCGAGCAGTACTTC. Translating it yields CASSIWTSGSGEQYF.

J is TRBJ1-2 and V is TRBV9; D gene ambiguous. Looked up from germline, CDR1 is SGDLS and CDR2 is YYNGEE. Between the trimmed V and J ends, which lost 0 bases and 2 bases, there was a span of 8 bases. There are 14 residues in the CDR3. The CDR3 DNA reads TGTGCCAGCAGCGTAGATATGGGGAACTATGGCTACACCTTC. Residues: CASSVDMGNYGYTF.

In this sample, this clone turned up a few times. The chain has TRBV7-2 and TRBJ1-5; 7 positions match TRBD1. The germline V gene encodes CDR1 SGHTA and CDR2 FQGNSA. This CDR3 has 12 residues. V lost 4 bases, J lost 7 bases, and 1 base stayed unmatched. The DNA of the CDR3 is TGTGCCAGCAGCTACAGGGGACAGCCCCAGCATTTT. This encodes CASSYRGQPQHF.

This clone was counted between two and nine times. The J gene is TRBJ2-6, the V gene TRBV7-2; the match to TRBD1 covers 7 bases. Germline V gene lookup returns CDR1 SGHTA and CDR2 FQGNSA. CDR3 size: 13 residues. The CDR3 reads CAQQGAGANVLTF. Here the CDR3 DNA reads TGTGCGCAGCAGGGGGCTGGGGCCAACGTCCTGACTTTC. Drawing the rest from reference TRBV7-2 and TRBJ2-6, the complete variable domain is GAGVSQSPSNKVTEKGKDVELRCDPISGHTALYWYRQSLGQGLEFLIYFQGNSAPDKSGLPSDRFSAERTGGSVSTLTIQRTQQEDSAVYLCAQQGAGANVLTFGAGSRLTVL.

The chain combines TRBV9 with TRBJ2-1; no firm D call. CDR3 length: 17 amino acids. The germline V gene has CDR1 SGDLS and CDR2 YYNGEE. V lost 0 bases and J 1 base, leaving 14 bases between the germline ends. The CDR3 is CASSVAANPLSYNEQFF. The CDR3, as DNA: TGTGCCAGCAGCGTAGCCGCTAACCCTTTATCCTACAATGAGCAGTTCTTC. The entire variable domain, with the rest obtained from reference TRBV9 and TRBJ2-1, is as follows: DSGVTQTPKHLITATGQRVTLRCSPRSGDLSVYWYQQSLDQGLQFLIQYYNGEERAKGNILERFSAQQFPDLHSELNLSSLELGDSALYFCASSVAANPLSYNEQFFGPGTRLTVL.

Only a few counts were recorded for this clone. At one end, the junction sequence differs from germline, possibly due to a read error. This chain connects TRBV25-1 to TRBJ2-7; D ambiguous. The CDR3 runs 8 residues. The V gene's germline CDR1 is MGHDK and CDR2 SYGVNS. This CDR3 reads CASSESDF. In DNA form, the CDR3 reads TGTGCCAGCAGTGAATCTGACTTC.

This chain's CDR3 is CASSVGHQETQYF. The CDR3 nucleotides are TGTGCCAGCAGCGTGGGACACCAAGAGACCCAGTACTTC. This chain uses TRBV6-1 with TRBJ2-5; D is possibly TRBD1 or TRBD2 (5 bases each). CDR1 and CDR2 (germline): MNHNS, SASEGT. Trimming stripped 6 bases from V and 0 bases from J, with 8 bases between. The CDR3 spans 13 residues.

The chain combines TRBV7-2 with TRBJ2-1; D not certain. Germline V gene lookup returns CDR1 SGHTA and CDR2 FQGNSA. V dropped 0 bases and J dropped 7 bases, with 13 bases sitting between them. The CDR3 is 15 amino acids. The CDR3 spells CASSLAIGPQNEQFF. In nucleotides, the CDR3 is TGTGCCAGCAGCTTAGCGATAGGCCCCCAGAATGAGCAGTTCTTC. The whole variable domain, filled in from reference TRBV7-2 and TRBJ2-1, reads GAGVSQSPSNKVTEKGKDVELRCDPISGHTALYWYRQSLGQGLEFLIYFQGNSAPDKSGLPSDRFSAERTGGSVSTLTIQRTQQEDSAVYLCASSLAIGPQNEQFFGPGTRLTVL.

This clone has more than one count but fewer than ten. Within the sample, other DNA sequences also encode this same CDR3. The chain recombines TRBV29-1 with TRBJ2-1; weak D call: TRBD1 (6 bases). Germline loops: CDR1 SQVTM, CDR2 ANQGSEA. The CDR3 runs to 12 residues. Trimming removed 4 bases at V and 2 bases at J, with 6 bases between. The CDR3: CSVGTAYNEQFF. In DNA form, the CDR3 reads TGCAGCGTTGGGACAGCCTACAATGAGCAGTTCTTC.

This clone has just one count. This chain uses TRBV30 with TRBJ2-5, with D maybe TRBD2 (6 bases). The end of the DNA is better explained by TRBJ2-7, so the J call may be wrong. This CDR3 spans 14 amino acids. Per the germline V gene, CDR1 is GTSNPN and CDR2 is SVGIG (reference sequence). The CDR3 region is CAWTYWRGSAEQYF. CDR3 DNA sequence: TGTGCCTGGACATACTGGAGGGGCTCGGCCGAGCAGTACTTC.

The chain links TRBV7-6 to TRBJ2-7; tentatively, D is TRBD1 (6 bases). The CDR3 has 13 amino acids. The germline gives CDR1 SGHVS, CDR2 FNYEAQ. V was clipped by 6 bases and J by 2 bases, with 11 bases between them. The CDR3 reads CASSLQGTYEQYF. The CDR3 DNA reads as TGTGCCAGCAGTTTACAGGGTACCTACGAGCAGTACTTC.

The chain is built from TRBV20-1 and TRBJ2-5; D ambiguous. Deletions cut 7 bases from V and 4 bases from J, with 10 bases between. Germline loops: CDR1 DFQATT, CDR2 SNEGSKA (reference sequence). The CDR3 contains 11 residues. CDR3 residues: CSVGHRETQYF. CDR3 nucleotide sequence: TGCAGTGTCGGGCATCGAGAGACCCAGTACTTC.

The chain has TRBV27 and TRBJ2-1; 11 bases line up with TRBD2. V lost 3 bases, J lost 7 bases, and 5 bases stayed unmatched. Germline values: CDR1 MNHEY, CDR2 SMNVEV (reference sequence). The CDR3 is 15 amino acids. As DNA, the CDR3 is TGTGCCAGCAGTTTCTCTAGCGGGAGGAAGAATGAGCAGTTCTTC. It codes for CASSFSSGRKNEQFF.

The rearrangement uses TRBV7-9 and TRBJ2-1, with 7 bases fitting TRBD1. V trimming: 5 bases; J trimming: 3 bases; junction bases outside the gene matches: 7. CDR1 is SEHNR and CDR2 is FQNEAQ in the germline V gene (reference sequence). The CDR3 is 15 amino acids. CDR3 protein: CASSNTGAGYNEQFF. CDR3 nucleotide sequence: TGTGCCAGCAGCAACACAGGGGCTGGCTACAATGAGCAGTTCTTC.